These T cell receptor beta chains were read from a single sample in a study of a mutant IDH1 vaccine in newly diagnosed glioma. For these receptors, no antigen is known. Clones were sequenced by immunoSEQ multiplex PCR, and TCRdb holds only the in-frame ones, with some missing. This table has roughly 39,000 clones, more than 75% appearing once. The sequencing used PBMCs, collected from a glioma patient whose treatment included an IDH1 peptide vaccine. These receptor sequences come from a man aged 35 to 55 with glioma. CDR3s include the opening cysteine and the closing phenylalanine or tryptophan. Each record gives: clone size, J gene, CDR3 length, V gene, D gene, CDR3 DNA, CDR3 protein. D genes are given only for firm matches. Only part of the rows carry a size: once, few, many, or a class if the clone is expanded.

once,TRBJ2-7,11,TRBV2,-,TGTGCCAGCAGTGTGGTTCACGAGCAGTACTTC,CASSVVHEQYF
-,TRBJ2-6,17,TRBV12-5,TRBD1,TGTGCTAGTGGTTTGAACAGGGGGCAGGATGGGGCCAACGTCCTGACTTTC,CASGLNRGQDGANVLTF
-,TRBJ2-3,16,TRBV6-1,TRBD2,TGTGCCAGCAGTGCAGCTACTAGCGGAAAGACAGATACGCAGTATTTT,CASSAATSGKTDTQYF
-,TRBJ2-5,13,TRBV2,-,TGTGCCAGCAGTAGGGGACGGGAAGAGACCCAGTACTTC,CASSRGREETQYF
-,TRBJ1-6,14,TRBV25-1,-,TGTGCCAGCAGTGTGGCAGGCTATAATTCACCCCTCCACTTT,CASSVAGYNSPLHF
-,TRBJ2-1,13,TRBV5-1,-,TGCGCCAGCAGCTCTAGGGTAGACAATGAGCAGTTCTTC,CASSSRVDNEQFF
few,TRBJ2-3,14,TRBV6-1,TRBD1,TGTGCCAGCAGTGACAGGGGGCCGACAGATACGCAGTATTTT,CASSDRGPTDTQYF
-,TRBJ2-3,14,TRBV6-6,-,TGTGCCAGCAGTTACCTTCCGGGGACAGATACGCAGTATTTT,CASSYLPGTDTQYF
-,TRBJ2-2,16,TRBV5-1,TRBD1,TGCGCCAGCAGCTTGAGAGGGACAGCGAACACCGGGGAGCTGTTTTTT,CASSLRGTANTGELFF
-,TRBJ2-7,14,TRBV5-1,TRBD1,TGCGCCAGCAGGAGGACAGGTTTTGCCTACGAGCAGTACTTC,CASRRTGFAYEQYF
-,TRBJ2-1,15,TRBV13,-,TGTGCCAGCAGCTTAGGAGGGACCACCTACAATGAGCAGTTCTTC,CASSLGGTTYNEQFF
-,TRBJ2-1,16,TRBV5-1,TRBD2,TGCGCCAGCGCGGGGGGGCCGACTAGCTCCTACAATGAGCAGTTCTTC,CASAGGPTSSYNEQFF
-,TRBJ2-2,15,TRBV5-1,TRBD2,TGCGCCAGCAGCTTGTCAAGCGGGGACACCGGGGAGCTGTTTTTT,CASSLSSGDTGELFF
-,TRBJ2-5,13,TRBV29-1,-,TGCAGCGTTGATAGGCGGGCTGGAGAGACCCAGTACTTC,CSVDRRAGETQYF
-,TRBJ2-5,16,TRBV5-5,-,TGTGCCAGCAGCCTCATTGGGGGTAATGACCAAGAGACCCAGTACTTC,CASSLIGGNDQETQYF
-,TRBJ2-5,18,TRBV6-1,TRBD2,TGTGCCAGCAGTGACTTGCTCCGGGGGGGCCTCGGTCAAGAGACCCAGTACTTC,CASSDLLRGGLGQETQYF